This T cell receptor beta chain was obtained from a study of PD-1 blockade in classical Hodgkin lymphoma. The length of the CDR3 is 14 residues. The V gene's germline CDR1 is LNHNV and CDR2 YYDKDF (reference sequence). The V end was cut by 1 base, the J end by 5 bases, with 10 bases between. Notes on this clone: Antigen: not known.

Repertoires were generated with immunoSEQ multiplex PCR, while TCRdb's copy carries only in-frame clones and drops some. The table lists fewer than 35,000 clones, around 90% of them singletons, with roughly 1.2% in the top ten. Findings of the study overall: Compared with healthy donors, newly diagnosed patients reportedly showed lower baseline TCR diversity. Repertoire differences have undefined causes, possibly disease activity or prior therapy.

Regarding time point: newly diagnosed, previously untreated cHL patient sample. Magnetic negative selection purified CD4+ T cells from thawed PBMCs. The comparison group had newly diagnosed, previously untreated classical Hodgkin lymphoma. Material for sequencing was CD4+ T cells from blood. This clonotype was sampled from a human donor with classical Hodgkin lymphoma. V and J are TRBV15 and TRBJ2-3; the D gene is possibly TRBD2 (7 bases). This CDR3 reads CATSRGGGEDTQYF. The DNA of the CDR3 is TGTGCCACCAGCAGAGGGGGGGGCGAAGATACGCAGTATTTT. The full variable domain, completed using reference TRBV15 and TRBJ2-3, is DAMVIQNPRYQVTQFGKPVTLSCSQTLNHNVMYWYQQKSSQAPKLLFHYYDKDFNNEADTPDNFQSRRPNTSFCFLDIRSPGLGDTAMYLCATSRGGGEDTQYFGPGTRLTVL.